This T cell receptor (beta chain) was identified during a study of CD8+ T cells in alopecia areata. Study details: Treated patients were given oral tofacitinib, which was dosed at 5 to 10 mg twice daily.

Sequencing templates came from extracted RNA that was reverse transcribed into cDNA. Clones were read by immunoSEQ multiplex PCR, and TCRdb kept only the in-frame ones, dropping some. Of about 120,000 clones listed, 35% to 45% are singletons. The CDR3 spans 14 residues. Germline CDR1 is SGHRS and CDR2 is YFSETQ. V was pared by 0 bases and J by 6 bases, with 4 bases of the junction left unmatched. This chain connects TRBV5-1 to TRBJ2-7; 9 nucleotides align to TRBD2. Sequences were obtained from CD4+ T cells sorted from blood. The sequence derives from a human donor with alopecia areata. CDR3 nucleotide sequence: TGCGCCAGCAGCTTGGAGGGACTAGCAGGCGAGCAGTACTTC. As protein: CASSLEGLAGEQYF. Based on the CDR3 plus reference TRBV5-1 and TRBJ2-7, the full variable domain is KAGVTQTPRYLIKTRGQQVTLSCSPISGHRSVSWYQQTPGQGLQFLFEYFSETQRNKGNFPGRFSGRQFSNSRSEMNVSTLELGDSALYLCASSLEGLAGEQYFGPGTRLTVT.